The sequence of this T cell receptor beta chain was determined in a study of shared clonotypes between healthy human individuals. Sequencing was performed with immunoSEQ multiplex PCR; in TCRdb, only in-frame clones are kept and a portion is missing. The sample has about 2 million clones, approximately 94% seen once. A few counts support this clone. Germline CDR1 and CDR2: SGHRS and YFSETQ. The CDR3 is 15 residues long. The ends lost 5 bases at V and 4 bases at J; junction bases unmatched: 9. As defined, naive CD8 cells were CD45RO-negative and positively selected for CCR7, with terminally differentiated effector memory CD45RA+ cells excluded.

The V gene is TRBV5-1, the J gene TRBJ2-5; 9 bases match TRBD2. Sequencing was done on a sample of naive CD8+ T cells sorted from blood. The clonotype originates from a man aged 18-30 years in good health. The CDR3 region has the DNA TGCGCCAGCAGAGCGGGGGGCCAGACTAGAGAGACCCAGTACTTC. The encoded protein is CASRAGGQTRETQYF. The full variable domain, rest sourced from reference TRBV5-1 and TRBJ2-5, is KAGVTQTPRYLIKTRGQQVTLSCSPISGHRSVSWYQQTPGQGLQFLFEYFSETQRNKGNFPGRFSGRQFSNSRSEMNVSTLELGDSALYLCASRAGGQTRETQYFGPGTRLLVL.